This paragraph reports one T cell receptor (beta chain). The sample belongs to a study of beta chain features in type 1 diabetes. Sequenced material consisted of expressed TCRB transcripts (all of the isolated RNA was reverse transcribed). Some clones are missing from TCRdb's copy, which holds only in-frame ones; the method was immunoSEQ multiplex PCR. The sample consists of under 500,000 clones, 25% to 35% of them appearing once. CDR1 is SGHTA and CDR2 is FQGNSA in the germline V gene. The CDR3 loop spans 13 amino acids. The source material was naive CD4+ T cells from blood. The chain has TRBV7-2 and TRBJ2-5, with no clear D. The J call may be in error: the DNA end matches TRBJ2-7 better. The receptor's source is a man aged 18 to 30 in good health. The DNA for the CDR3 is TGTGCCAGCAGCTCCCTAGGTCCCTACGAGCAGTACTTC. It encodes CASSSLGPYEQYF.